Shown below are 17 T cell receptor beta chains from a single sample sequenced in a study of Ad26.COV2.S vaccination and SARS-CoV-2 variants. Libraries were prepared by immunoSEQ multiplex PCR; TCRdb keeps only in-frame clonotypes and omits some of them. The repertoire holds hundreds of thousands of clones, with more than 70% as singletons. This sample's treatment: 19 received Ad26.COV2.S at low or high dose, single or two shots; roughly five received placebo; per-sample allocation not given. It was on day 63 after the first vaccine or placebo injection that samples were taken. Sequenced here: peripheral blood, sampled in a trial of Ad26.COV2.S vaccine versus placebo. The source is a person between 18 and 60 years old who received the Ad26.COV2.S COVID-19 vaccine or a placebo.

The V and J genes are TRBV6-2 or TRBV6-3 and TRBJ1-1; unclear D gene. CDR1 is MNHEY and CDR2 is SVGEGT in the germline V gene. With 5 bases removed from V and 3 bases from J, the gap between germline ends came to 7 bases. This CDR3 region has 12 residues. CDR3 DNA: TGTGCCAGCAGTCTCCGGGACACTGAAGCTTTCTTT. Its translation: CASSLRDTEAFF.

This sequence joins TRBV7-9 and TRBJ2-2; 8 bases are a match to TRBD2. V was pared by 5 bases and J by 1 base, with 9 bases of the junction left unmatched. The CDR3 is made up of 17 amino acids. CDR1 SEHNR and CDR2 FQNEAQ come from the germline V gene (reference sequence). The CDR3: CASSHKVTSGNTGELFF. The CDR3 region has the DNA TGTGCCAGCAGCCATAAGGTTACTAGCGGGAACACCGGGGAGCTGTTTTTT. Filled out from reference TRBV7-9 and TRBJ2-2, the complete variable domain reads DTGVSQNPRHKITKRGQNVTFRCDPISEHNRLYWYRQTLGQGPEFLTYFQNEAQLEKSRLLSDRFSAERPKGSFSTLEIQRTEQGDSAMYLCASSHKVTSGNTGELFFGEGSRLTVL.

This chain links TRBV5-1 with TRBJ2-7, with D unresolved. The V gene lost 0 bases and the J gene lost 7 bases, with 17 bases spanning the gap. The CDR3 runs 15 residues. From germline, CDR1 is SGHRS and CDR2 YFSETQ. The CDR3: CASSLEGSQAREQYF. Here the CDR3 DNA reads TGCGCCAGCAGCTTGGAAGGTTCCCAGGCGAGGGAGCAGTACTTC.

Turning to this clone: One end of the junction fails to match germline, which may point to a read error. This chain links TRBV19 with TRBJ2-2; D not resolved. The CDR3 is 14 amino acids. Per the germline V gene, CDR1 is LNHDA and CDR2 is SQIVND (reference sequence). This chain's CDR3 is CASTGTLITGELFF. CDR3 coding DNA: TGTGCTAGTACGGGCACTTTAATCACCGGGGAGCTGTTTTTT.

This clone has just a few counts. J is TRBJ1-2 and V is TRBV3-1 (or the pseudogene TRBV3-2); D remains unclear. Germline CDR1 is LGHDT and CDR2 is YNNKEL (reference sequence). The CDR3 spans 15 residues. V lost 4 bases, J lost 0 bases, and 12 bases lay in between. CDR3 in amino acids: CASSPFGTANYGYTF. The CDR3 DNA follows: TGTGCCAGCAGCCCGTTCGGTACAGCTAACTATGGCTACACCTTC.

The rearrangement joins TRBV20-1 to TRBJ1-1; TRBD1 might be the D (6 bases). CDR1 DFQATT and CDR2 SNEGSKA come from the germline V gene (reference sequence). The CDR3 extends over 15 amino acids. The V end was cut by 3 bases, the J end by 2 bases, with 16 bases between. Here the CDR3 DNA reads TGCAGTGCTAGTCTCCCGGGACACGCCAACACTGAAGCTTTCTTT. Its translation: CSASLPGHANTEAFF.

In DNA, the CDR3 is TGTGCCAGCAGCTTAGGACCGATACGCCCTGGAAACACCATATATTTT. Residues: CASSLGPIRPGNTIYF. This rearrangement joins TRBV11-2 to TRBJ1-3; D is unclear. Germline V CDR1 and CDR2: SGHAT, FQNNGV. The ends were cut back, 1 base at V and 2 bases at J, with 12 bases in the middle. This CDR3 has 16 amino acids.

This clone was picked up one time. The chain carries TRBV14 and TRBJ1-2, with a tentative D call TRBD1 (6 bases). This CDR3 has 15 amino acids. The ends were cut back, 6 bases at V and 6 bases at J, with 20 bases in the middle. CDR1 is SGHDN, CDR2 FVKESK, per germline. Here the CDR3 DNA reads TGTGCCAGCAGTAGGAGGGGGGGATTTGAAAATGGCTACACCTTC. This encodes CASSRRGGFENGYTF.

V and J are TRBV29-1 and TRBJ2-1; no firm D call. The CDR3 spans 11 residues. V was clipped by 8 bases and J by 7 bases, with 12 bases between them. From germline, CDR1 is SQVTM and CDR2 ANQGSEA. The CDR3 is CSFARINEQFF. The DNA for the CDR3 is TGCAGCTTCGCCCGGATAAATGAGCAGTTCTTC.

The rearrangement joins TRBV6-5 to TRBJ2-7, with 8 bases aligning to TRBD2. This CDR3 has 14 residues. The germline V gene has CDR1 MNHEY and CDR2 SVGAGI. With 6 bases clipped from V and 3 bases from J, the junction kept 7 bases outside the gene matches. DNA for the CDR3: TGTGCCAGCAGCCCAAGCGGGACTAGCTACGAGCAGTACTTC. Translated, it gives CASSPSGTSYEQYF.

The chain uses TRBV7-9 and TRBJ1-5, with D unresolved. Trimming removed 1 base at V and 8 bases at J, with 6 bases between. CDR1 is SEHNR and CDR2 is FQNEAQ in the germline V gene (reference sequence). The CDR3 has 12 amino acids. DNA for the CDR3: TGTGCCAGCAGCTTAGGGTCGGAGCCCCAGCATTTT. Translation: CASSLGSEPQHF. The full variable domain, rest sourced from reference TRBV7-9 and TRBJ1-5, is DTGVSQNPRHKITKRGQNVTFRCDPISEHNRLYWYRQTLGQGPEFLTYFQNEAQLEKSRLLSDRFSAERPKGSFSTLEIQRTEQGDSAMYLCASSLGSEPQHFGDGTRLSIL.

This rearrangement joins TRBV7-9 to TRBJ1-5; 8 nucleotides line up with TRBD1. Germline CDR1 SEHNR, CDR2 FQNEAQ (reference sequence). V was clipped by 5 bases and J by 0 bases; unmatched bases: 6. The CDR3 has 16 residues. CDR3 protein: CASSPWTGFSNQPQHF. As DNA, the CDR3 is TGTGCCAGCAGCCCTTGGACAGGGTTTAGCAATCAGCCCCAGCATTTT.

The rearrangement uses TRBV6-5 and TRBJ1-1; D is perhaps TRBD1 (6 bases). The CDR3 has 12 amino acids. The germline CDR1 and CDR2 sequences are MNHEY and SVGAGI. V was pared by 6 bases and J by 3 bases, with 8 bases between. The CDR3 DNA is TGTGCCAGCAGAGGACAGTACACTGAAGCTTTCTTT. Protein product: CASRGQYTEAFF.

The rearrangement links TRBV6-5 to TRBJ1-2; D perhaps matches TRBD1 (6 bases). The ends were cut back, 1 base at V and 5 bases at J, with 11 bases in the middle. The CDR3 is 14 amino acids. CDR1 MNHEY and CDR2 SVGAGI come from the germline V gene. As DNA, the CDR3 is TGTGCCAGCAGTTACTTGGGGGGCAGTTATGGCTACACCTTC. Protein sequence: CASSYLGGSYGYTF.

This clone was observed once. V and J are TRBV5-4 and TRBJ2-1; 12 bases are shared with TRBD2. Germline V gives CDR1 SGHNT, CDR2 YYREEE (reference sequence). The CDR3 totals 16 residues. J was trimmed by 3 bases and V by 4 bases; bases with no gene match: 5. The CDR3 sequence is CASSGETSGSYNEQFF. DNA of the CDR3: TGTGCCAGCAGCGGCGAGACTAGCGGGAGCTACAATGAGCAGTTCTTC.

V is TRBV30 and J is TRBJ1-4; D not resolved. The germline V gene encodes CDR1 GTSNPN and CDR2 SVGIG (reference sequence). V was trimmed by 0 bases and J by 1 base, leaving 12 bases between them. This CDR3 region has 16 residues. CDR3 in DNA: TGTGCCTGGAGTGTCGCCATAGGAAAAACTAATGAAAAACTGTTTTTT. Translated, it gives CAWSVAIGKTNEKLFF.

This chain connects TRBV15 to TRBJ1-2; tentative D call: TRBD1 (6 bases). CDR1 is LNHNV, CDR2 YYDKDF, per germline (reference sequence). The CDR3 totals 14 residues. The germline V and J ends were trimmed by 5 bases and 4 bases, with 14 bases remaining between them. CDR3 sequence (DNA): TGTGCCACCAGCCTCGGCAGGGGTGTCTATGGCTACACCTTC. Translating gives CATSLGRGVYGYTF.